This T cell receptor beta chain stems from a study of cytomegalovirus exposure and HLA in healthy donors. Study background: Earlier, 150 million to 200 million T cells were analyzed, and about 100 million unique TCR beta sequences were found among them. Study conclusions and caveats: In a later analysis, several top co-occurrence clusters appeared linked to parvovirus B19, influenza, CMV and Epstein-Barr virus. Later analysis indicated greater clonal expansion among HLA-associated TCR beta chains than among equally common other chains. Per a prior analysis, the majority of TCR beta V segments were productive roughly 87% or roughly 30% of the time.

With respect to this clone: Its antigen is unknown.

The CDR3 totals 17 residues. Trimming pared 2 bases from V and 2 bases from J, leaving 19 bases between. In germline, CDR1 is MDHEN, CDR2 SYDVKM. The PCR contained 60 Vbeta and 13 Jbeta primers. The repertoire was sequenced with immunoSEQ multiplex PCR; TCRdb's copy has only in-frame clones and lacks some. The profile shows 150,000 to 200,000 clones, around 76% of them singletons. The TCR originated in a man aged 25-45 years in good health and CMV-seronegative. Sequenced sample: PBMCs. The chain links TRBV28 to TRBJ2-7; TRBD1 might be the D (6 bases). The CDR3 here is CASSLGGLAGTAYEQYF. The CDR3 DNA reads as TGTGCCAGCAGTTTAGGGGGCTTAGCAGGAACCGCCTACGAGCAGTACTTC. Full variable domain (missing parts from reference TRBV28 and TRBJ2-7): DVKVTQSSRYLVKRTGEKVFLECVQDMDHENMFWYRQDPGLGLRLIYFSYDVKMKEKGDIPEGYSVSREKKERFSLILESASTNQTSMYLCASSLGGLAGTAYEQYFGPGTRLTVT.